One and the same sample provided the 19 T cell receptor beta chains below, sequenced in a study of shared clonotypes between healthy human individuals. The protocol was immunoSEQ multiplex PCR, while the TCRdb copy is restricted to in-frame clones and leaves out a portion. The sample lists around 1.1 million clones; about 80% were seen once. Source material: memory CD4+ T cells from PBMCs. The subset is: CD45RA-negative fraction. These receptors originate from a man aged 18 to 35 in good health. Some clones in this sample may be carry-over from other donors' samples.

The rearrangement joins TRBV30 to TRBJ2-7, with D unclear. This CDR3 comprises 11 residues. V lost 3 bases to trimming and J lost 3 bases, with 6 bases between them. The germline gives CDR1 GTSNPN, CDR2 SVGIG (reference sequence). The CDR3 region has the DNA TGTGCCTGGAGGGCTAACTACGAGCAGTACTTC. The encoded protein is CAWRANYEQYF. Using reference TRBV30 and TRBJ2-7 for the parts outside the CDR3, the full variable domain is SQTIHQWPATLVQPVGSPLSLECTVEGTSNPNLYWYRQAAGRGLQLLFYSVGIGQISSEVPQNLSASRPQDRQFILSSKKLLLSDSGFYLCAWRANYEQYFGPGTRLTVT.

The chain uses TRBV7-3 and TRBJ2-7, with no clear D. Trimming shortened V by 5 bases and J by 3 bases, and 11 bases separated the two germline ends. This CDR3 contains 13 residues. Germline lookup yields CDR1 SGHTA and CDR2 FQGTGA. As DNA, the CDR3 is TGTGCCAGCAGCGCGACACCGTTCTACGAGCAGTACTTC. Amino acid sequence: CASSATPFYEQYF. Drawing the rest from reference TRBV7-3 and TRBJ2-7, the complete variable domain is GAGVSQTPSNKVTEKGKYVELRCDPISGHTALYWYRQSLGQGPEFLIYFQGTGAADDSGLPNDRFFAVRPEGSVSTLKIQRTERGDSAVYLCASSATPFYEQYFGPGTRLTVT.

A remark on this clone: This sequence is one base from a far larger clone and is likely a read error. The gene calls are TRBV5-5 and TRBJ2-3; D gene uncertain. V gave up 0 bases and J gave up 1 base, with 3 bases separating them. The germline CDR1 and CDR2 sequences are SGHKS and YYEKEE (reference sequence). The CDR3 covers 13 residues. The CDR3 spells CASSLGGTDTQYF. The CDR3 DNA reads TGTGCCAGCAGCTTGGGGGGCACAGATACGCAGTATTTT. Complete variable domain (other parts from reference TRBV5-5 and TRBJ2-3): DAGVTQSPTHLIKTRGQQVTLRCSPISGHKSVSWYQQVLGQGPQFIFQYYEKEERGRGNFPDRFSARQFPNYSSELNVNALLLGDSALYLCASSLGGTDTQYFGPGTRLTVL.

CDR3 in DNA: TGTGCCAGCAGTCCCCTCGGGGAGGGTAGGTACGAGCAGTACTTC. This codes for CASSPLGEGRYEQYF. This chain uses TRBV28 with TRBJ2-7, with 7 positions matching TRBD2. The V segment lost 5 bases and the J segment 4 bases; nucleotides outside the gene matches: 11. The germline CDR1 and CDR2 sequences are MDHEN and SYDVKM. This CDR3 is built from 15 residues.

This sequence joins TRBV10-2 and TRBJ1-1; a weak D match, TRBD1 (6 bases). Germline V lookup: CDR1 WSHSY, CDR2 SAAADI. The CDR3 is 14 amino acids. V shed 6 bases and J shed 3 bases, with 14 bases lying between them. The CDR3 coding sequence is TGCGCCAGCAGCACACAACAGGGTTACACTGAAGCTTTCTTT. Protein: CASSTQQGYTEAFF.

This sequence joins TRBV27 and TRBJ2-3; 10 bases match TRBD2. Germline trimming cut 6 bases from V and 4 bases from J; bases unmatched to any gene: 7. The CDR3 totals 15 residues. CDR1 is MNHEY, CDR2 SMNVEV, per germline (reference sequence). The CDR3 nucleotides are TGTGCCAGCAGACCCCTTAGCGGGGGGTCAGATACGCAGTATTTT. Residues: CASRPLSGGSDTQYF.

This chain uses TRBV7-9 with TRBJ1-2; 8 nucleotides line up with TRBD1. The CDR3 is 14 residues long. The germline CDR1 and CDR2 sequences are SEHNR and FQNEAQ (reference sequence). Trimming removed 3 bases from V and 7 bases from J; junction bases left unmatched: 7. The CDR3 sequence: CASSFGQGAFGYTF. In DNA form, the CDR3 reads TGTGCCAGCAGCTTCGGCCAGGGGGCTTTTGGCTACACCTTC.

The gene calls are TRBV6-7 and TRBJ2-5, with D possibly being TRBD2 (6 bases). TRBV6-7 is an ORF, and what it does is uncertain. V lost 6 bases, J lost 4 bases, and 18 bases lay in between. This CDR3 is built from 15 residues. The chain's CDR3 is CASREGNNEGETQYF. In DNA, the CDR3 is TGTGCCAGCAGGGAGGGGAATAACGAGGGAGAGACCCAGTACTTC.

This chain joins TRBV2 and TRBJ2-5; a possible D gene is TRBD2 (5 bases). V was cut by 3 bases and J by 11 bases, with 19 bases left in between. Germline V lookup: CDR1 SNHLY, CDR2 FYNNEI. The CDR3 sequence is 14 residues long. The CDR3 is CASSDVRYGDQQYF. CDR3 coding DNA: TGTGCCAGCAGTGACGTCCGATACGGGGATCAGCAGTACTTC.

This rearrangement joins TRBV10-3 to TRBJ1-5; D unclear. Between the trimmed V and J ends, which lost 2 bases and 0 bases, there was a span of 8 bases. CDR3 length: 15 residues. Looked up from germline, CDR1 is ENHRY and CDR2 is SYGVKD. As DNA, the CDR3 is TGTGCCATCAGTGAGGGGGAGTATAGCAATCAGCCCCAGCATTTT. Its translation is CAISEGEYSNQPQHF.

This clone was counted between two and nine times. The same CDR3 is also encoded by other DNA sequences in this sample. The chain is built from TRBV5-1 and TRBJ1-1; D not certain. This CDR3 region has 14 residues. Germline V CDR1 and CDR2: SGHRS, YFSETQ. Deletions cut 0 bases from V and 4 bases from J, with 10 bases between. CDR3 sequence (DNA): TGCGCCAGCAGCTTGGAGGGATTGGGCACTGAAGCTTTCTTT. Its protein is CASSLEGLGTEAFF.

This sequence joins TRBV4-3 and TRBJ2-7; D tentatively fits TRBD1 or TRBD2 (5 bases each). V gave up 3 bases and J gave up 5 bases, with 17 bases separating them. The germline gives CDR1 LGHNA, CDR2 YSLEER. The CDR3 runs 15 residues. CDR3 region: CASSQQSLGENEQYF. Here the CDR3 DNA reads TGCGCCAGCAGCCAGCAGTCGTTGGGGGAGAACGAGCAGTACTTC.

This clone appeared once. The chain links TRBV5-1 to TRBJ2-3; 9 bases agree with TRBD2. Germline trimming cut 0 bases from V and 0 bases from J; bases unmatched to any gene: 8. The CDR3 is 18 residues long. Germline CDR1 SGHRS, CDR2 YFSETQ. CDR3 sequence reads: CASSLELAGLSSTDTQYF. Here the CDR3 DNA reads TGCGCCAGCAGCTTGGAACTAGCGGGCTTATCTAGCACAGATACGCAGTATTTT.

This clone was counted between two and nine times. The CDR3 protein is CASRPGRNNEKLFF. The CDR3 nucleotides read TGTGCCAGCAGACCGGGACGGAATAATGAAAAACTGTTTTTT. V and J are TRBV11-2 and TRBJ1-4; TRBD1 might be the D (5 bases). Germline CDR1 is SGHAT and CDR2 is FQNNGV. This CDR3 has 14 residues. Trimming took off 6 bases at V and 4 bases at J, with 12 bases between the two ends.

The genes are TRBV7-8 and TRBJ1-5; D call uncertain. Trimming cost V 0 bases and J 0 bases, with 9 bases left between them. This CDR3 has 16 amino acids. CDR1 and CDR2 (germline): SGHVS, FQNEAQ. CDR3 DNA: TGTGCCAGCAGCTTAGCTCTCGGGGATAGCAATCAGCCCCAGCATTTT. It is translated as CASSLALGDSNQPQHF.

This chain links TRBV5-1 with TRBJ2-6; 7 bases are shared with TRBD2. The CDR3 loop spans 16 amino acids. Germline CDR1 and CDR2: SGHRS and YFSETQ. With V trimmed by 4 bases and J by 2 bases, 6 bases remained unmatched. The CDR3 loop is CASSGGDEAGANVLTF. The CDR3 DNA reads TGCGCCAGCAGCGGGGGGGACGAAGCTGGGGCCAACGTCCTGACTTTC. The variable domain in full, completed from reference TRBV5-1 and TRBJ2-6, reads KAGVTQTPRYLIKTRGQQVTLSCSPISGHRSVSWYQQTPGQGLQFLFEYFSETQRNKGNFPGRFSGRQFSNSRSEMNVSTLELGDSALYLCASSGGDEAGANVLTFGAGSRLTVL.

V gene TRBV5-6 combines with J gene TRBJ1-2, with 7 bases fitting TRBD1. V was clipped by 2 bases and J by 6 bases; unmatched bases: 4. Looked up from germline, CDR1 is SGHDT and CDR2 is YYEEEE. CDR3 length equals 13 residues. The CDR3 DNA sequence: TGTGCCAGCAGCTTAAGGGGGCAGGATGGCTACACCTTC. Translated: CASSLRGQDGYTF.

This chain links TRBV2 with TRBJ2-2, with 7 bases lining up with TRBD2. The CDR3 contains 15 residues. The V gene end was trimmed by 6 bases and the J gene end by 1 base; junction bases not matched to a gene: 5. Germline V lookup: CDR1 SNHLY, CDR2 FYNNEI. The CDR3 sequence is CASRAGTMNTGELFF. The CDR3 DNA is TGTGCCAGCAGGGCCGGGACTATGAACACCGGGGAGCTGTTTTTT.

The chain employs TRBV14 and TRBJ1-2; 8 nucleotides line up with TRBD1. CDR1 and CDR2 from the germline V gene are SGHDN and FVKESK. The CDR3 spans 17 residues. J was trimmed by 3 bases and V by 4 bases; bases with no gene match: 13. The CDR3 reads CASSRRPGQGGHYGYTF. The DNA of the CDR3 is TGTGCCAGCAGCCGCCGACCCGGACAGGGTGGACACTATGGCTACACCTTC.